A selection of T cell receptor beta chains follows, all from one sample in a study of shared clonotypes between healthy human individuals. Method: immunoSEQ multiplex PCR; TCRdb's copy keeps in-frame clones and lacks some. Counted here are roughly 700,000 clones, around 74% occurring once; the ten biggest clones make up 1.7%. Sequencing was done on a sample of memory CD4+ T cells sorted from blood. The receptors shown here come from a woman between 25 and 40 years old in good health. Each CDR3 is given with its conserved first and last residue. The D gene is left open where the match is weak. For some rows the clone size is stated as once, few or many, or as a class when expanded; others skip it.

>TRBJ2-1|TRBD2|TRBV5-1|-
CASSYGTSGPNEQFF
TGCGCCAGCAGCTACGGGACTAGCGGACCCAATGAGCAGTTCTTC
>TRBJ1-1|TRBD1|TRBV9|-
CASSVLGQGTEAFF
TGTGCCAGCAGCGTTCTTGGACAGGGCACTGAAGCTTTCTTT
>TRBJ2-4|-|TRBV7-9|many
CASSPPLGVSGHSLYF
TGTGCCAGCAGCCCTCCCCTGGGGGTCTCGGGACATAGTTTGTACTTC
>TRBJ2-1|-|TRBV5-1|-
CASSFLTRNSYNEQFF
TGCGCCAGCAGCTTCTTGACTCGAAACTCCTACAATGAGCAGTTCTTC
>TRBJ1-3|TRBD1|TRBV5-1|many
CASSWGTAGNTIYF
TGCGCCAGCAGCTGGGGGACAGCTGGAAACACCATATATTTT
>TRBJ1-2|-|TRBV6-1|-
CASSDGFGTSYGYTF
TGTGCCAGCAGTGATGGTTTTGGGACCTCGTATGGCTACACCTTC
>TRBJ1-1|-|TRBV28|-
CASSTAVNTEAFF
TGTGCCAGCAGTACGGCAGTGAACACTGAAGCTTTCTTT
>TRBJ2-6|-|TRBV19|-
CASTGLLSGANVLTF
TGTGCCAGTACAGGGTTACTCTCTGGGGCCAACGTCCTGACTTTC
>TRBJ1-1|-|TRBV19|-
CASSTLREAFF
TGTGCCAGTAGTACCCTTCGTGAAGCTTTCTTT
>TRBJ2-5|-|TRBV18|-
CASSPRGRETQYF
TGTGCCAGCTCACCCCGGGGTAGGGAGACCCAGTACTTC
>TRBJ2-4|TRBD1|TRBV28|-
CASRTTGEGAKNIQYF
TGTGCCAGCAGGACGACAGGGGAAGGGGCCAAAAACATTCAGTACTTC
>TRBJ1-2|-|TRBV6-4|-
CASSGSGGRYGYTF
TGTGCCAGCAGTGGTTCCGGGGGACGCTATGGCTACACCTTC
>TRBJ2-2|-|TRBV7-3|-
CASSLTPQGSNTGELFF
TGTGCCAGCAGCTTAACCCCCCAGGGGAGTAACACCGGGGAGCTGTTTTTT
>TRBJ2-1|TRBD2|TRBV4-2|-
CASSQVSGTTFYNEQFF
TGTGCCAGCAGCCAAGTGTCGGGGACTACCTTCTACAATGAGCAGTTCTTC
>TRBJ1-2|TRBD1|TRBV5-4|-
CASSLDRGNGYTF
TGTGCCAGCAGCTTGGACAGGGGAAATGGCTACACCTTC
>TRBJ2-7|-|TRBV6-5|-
CASSQPGNYEQYF
TGTGCCAGCAGTCAACCGGGAAACTACGAGCAGTACTTC
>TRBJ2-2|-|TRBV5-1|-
CASSPGTTTGELFF
TGCGCCAGCAGCCCCGGGACAACCACCGGGGAGCTGTTTTTT
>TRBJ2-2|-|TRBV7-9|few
CASSIGTNTGELFF
TGTGCCAGCTCCATAGGGACGAACACCGGGGAGCTGTTTTTT
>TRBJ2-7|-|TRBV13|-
CASTNGLQSYEQYF
TGTGCCAGCACCAACGGACTGCAGTCCTACGAGCAGTACTTC
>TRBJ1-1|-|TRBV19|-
CASSKLLQGGRDAFF
TGTGCCAGTAGTAAACTTCTACAGGGAGGTAGAGATGCTTTCTTT
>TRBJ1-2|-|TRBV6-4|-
CASREGGTNYGYTF
TGTGCCAGCAGGGAAGGTGGAACTAACTATGGCTACACCTTC
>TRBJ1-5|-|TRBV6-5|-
CASRSGFRESAQHF
TGTGCCAGCAGATCAGGGTTCCGTGAATCGGCCCAGCATTTT
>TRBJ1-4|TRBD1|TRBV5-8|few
CASSDNRGDLNTATNEKLFF
TGTGCCAGCAGCGACAACAGGGGGGACTTAAATACCGCAACTAATGAAAAACTGTTTTTT
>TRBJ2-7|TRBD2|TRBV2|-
CASRGLAGGIYEQYF
TGTGCCAGCAGAGGACTAGCGGGAGGTATCTACGAGCAGTACTTC
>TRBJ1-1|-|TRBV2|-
CASSDQGDAFF
TGTGCCAGCAGTGACCAGGGTGACGCTTTCTTT
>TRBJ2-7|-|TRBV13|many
CASSYGLVSQGEQYF
TGTGCCAGCAGCTATGGGTTAGTCTCCCAGGGCGAGCAGTACTTC
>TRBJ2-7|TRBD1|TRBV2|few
CASSDGQGAREQYF
TGTGCCAGCTCGGATGGACAGGGGGCTCGGGAGCAGTACTTC
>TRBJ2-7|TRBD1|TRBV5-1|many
CASSLGASGQGAGEQYF
TGCGCCAGCAGCTTGGGAGCCTCGGGACAGGGGGCGGGGGAGCAGTACTTC
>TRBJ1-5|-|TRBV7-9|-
CASSLDGGYQPQHF
TGTGCCAGCAGCTTAGACGGCGGCTATCAGCCCCAGCATTTT
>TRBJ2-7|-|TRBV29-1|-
CSVDGDGSYEQYF
TGCAGCGTCGACGGAGACGGTTCCTACGAGCAGTACTTC
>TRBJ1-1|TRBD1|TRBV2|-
CASSSPGQGLGRAFF
TGTGCCAGCAGTAGTCCGGGACAGGGCCTGGGAAGGGCTTTCTTT
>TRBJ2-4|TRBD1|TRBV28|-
CASSSPGTGVAKNIQYF
TGTGCCAGCAGTTCGCCCGGGACAGGGGTAGCCAAAAACATTCAGTACTTC
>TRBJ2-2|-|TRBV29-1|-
CSVEVGGSFLTGELFF
TGCAGCGTTGAGGTCGGGGGTTCTTTCCTCACCGGGGAGCTGTTTTTT
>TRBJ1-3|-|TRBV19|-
CASRSFQPGNTIYF
TGTGCCAGTCGGAGTTTTCAGCCTGGAAACACCATATATTTT
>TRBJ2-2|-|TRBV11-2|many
CASSLAGTGELFF
TGTGCCAGCAGCTTAGCGGGCACCGGGGAGCTGTTTTTT
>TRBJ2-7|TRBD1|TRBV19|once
CASSTPRDRDVDEQYF
TGTGCCAGTAGTACCCCCCGGGACAGGGATGTCGACGAGCAGTACTTC
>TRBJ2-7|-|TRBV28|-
CASGGPGYNYEQYF
TGTGCCAGTGGAGGCCCGGGATACAACTACGAGCAGTACTTC
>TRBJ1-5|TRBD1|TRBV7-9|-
CASSPQGGANQPQHF
TGTGCCAGCAGCCCACAGGGGGGGGCCAATCAGCCCCAGCATTTT
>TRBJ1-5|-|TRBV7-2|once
CASSLSWEQPQHF
TGTGCCAGCAGCTTGAGTTGGGAGCAGCCCCAGCATTTT
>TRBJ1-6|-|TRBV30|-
CAWSETDNSPLHF
TGTGCCTGGAGTGAGACGGATAATTCACCCCTCCACTTT
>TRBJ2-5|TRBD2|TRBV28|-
CASSLIPGLADF
TGTGCCAGCAGTTTAATACCGGGACTAGCGGACTTC
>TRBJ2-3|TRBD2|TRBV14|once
CASSQLAGGPNTQYF
TGTGCCAGCAGCCAATTAGCGGGAGGACCAAATACGCAGTATTTT
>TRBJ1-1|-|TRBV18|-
CASAREEGVAEAFF
TGTGCCAGCGCCAGGGAAGAGGGGGTGGCTGAAGCTTTCTTT
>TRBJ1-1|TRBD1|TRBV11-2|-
CASRPTADRVPEAFF
TGTGCCAGCAGACCCACCGCGGACAGGGTTCCTGAAGCTTTCTTT
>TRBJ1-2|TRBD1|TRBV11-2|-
CASSLTGTYGYTF
TGTGCCAGCAGCTTGACAGGGACCTATGGCTACACCTTC
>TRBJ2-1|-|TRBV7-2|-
CASSFRFGAYNEQFF
TGTGCCAGCAGCTTTCGGTTTGGGGCCTACAATGAGCAGTTCTTC
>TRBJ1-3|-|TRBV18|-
CASSQITAGSGNTIYF
TGTGCCAGCTCACAAATTACTGCGGGGTCTGGAAACACCATATATTTT
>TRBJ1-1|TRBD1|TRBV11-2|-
CASSTDRVNTEAFF
TGTGCCAGCAGTACGGACAGGGTGAACACTGAAGCTTTCTTT
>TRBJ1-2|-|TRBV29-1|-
CSVRQNGYTF
TGCAGCGTTCGACAGAATGGCTACACCTTC
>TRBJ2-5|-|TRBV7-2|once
CASSLDWNKETQYF
TGTGCCAGCAGCTTGGACTGGAACAAAGAGACCCAGTACTTC
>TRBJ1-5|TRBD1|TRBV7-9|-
CASSSGTGGSRQPQHF
TGTGCCAGCAGCTCCGGGACAGGGGGCTCCAGACAGCCCCAGCATTTT
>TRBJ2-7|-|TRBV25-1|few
CASSDGKQDPYEQYF
TGTGCCAGCAGTGATGGTAAACAGGATCCCTACGAGCAGTACTTC
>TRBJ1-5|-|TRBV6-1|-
CASIEHHNQPQHF
TGTGCCAGCATAGAACACCACAATCAGCCCCAGCATTTT
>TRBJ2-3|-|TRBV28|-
CASSFGGDYTDTQYF
TGTGCCAGCAGTTTCGGGGGAGACTACACAGATACGCAGTATTTT
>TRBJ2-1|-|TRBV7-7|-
CASCPIMAFF
TGTGCCAGCTGTCCCATTATGGCGTTCTTC
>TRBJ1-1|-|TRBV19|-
CASKGYTEAFF
TGTGCCAGTAAGGGGTACACTGAAGCTTTCTTT
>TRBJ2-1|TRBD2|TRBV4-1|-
CASSQGLRGNNEQFF
TGCGCCAGCAGCCAAGGGTTGCGGGGGAACAATGAGCAGTTCTTC
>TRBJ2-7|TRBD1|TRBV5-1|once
CASSLGDRVEQYF
TGCGCCAGCAGCTTGGGGGACAGAGTCGAGCAGTACTTC
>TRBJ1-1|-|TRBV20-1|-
CSVLIRTEAFF
TGCAGTGTCTTAATAAGGACTGAAGCTTTCTTT